Each of the 12 T cell receptor beta chains below was sequenced from the same sample in a study of cytomegalovirus exposure and HLA in healthy donors. The PCR contained 60 Vbeta and 13 Jbeta primers. The protocol was immunoSEQ multiplex PCR, while the TCRdb copy is restricted to in-frame clones and leaves out a portion. This table holds under 150,000 clones, roughly 80% found once. The sequenced material came from PBMCs. The receptors shown here come from a man aged 35-49 years in good health and CMV-seropositive.

The gene calls are TRBV29-1 and TRBJ1-1; 7 positions agree with TRBD1. This CDR3 spans 14 amino acids. Germline V CDR1 and CDR2: SQVTM, ANQGSEA. The V segment lost 4 bases and the J segment 0 bases; nucleotides outside the gene matches: 5. The CDR3 region has the DNA TGCAGCGTTGGTATAGGGGGCATGAACACTGAAGCTTTCTTT. Translated, it gives CSVGIGGMNTEAFF.

The chain joins TRBV15 to TRBJ2-2; D may be TRBD2 (5 bases). From germline, CDR1 is LNHNV and CDR2 YYDKDF (reference sequence). V lost 0 bases to trimming and J lost 8 bases, with 13 bases between them. The CDR3 consists of 15 residues. The CDR3 sequence is CATSRDRGDSGELFF. The CDR3, as DNA: TGTGCCACCAGCAGAGATCGGGGTGATTCAGGGGAGCTGTTTTTT. Complete variable domain (other parts from reference TRBV15 and TRBJ2-2): DAMVIQNPRYQVTQFGKPVTLSCSQTLNHNVMYWYQQKSSQAPKLLFHYYDKDFNNEADTPDNFQSRRPNTSFCFLDIRSPGLGDTAMYLCATSRDRGDSGELFFGEGSRLTVL.

This clone came up a few times. This chain links TRBV18 with TRBJ2-7; no definite D call. The germline gives CDR1 KGHSH, CDR2 LQKENI. The length of the CDR3 is 13 residues. V was trimmed by 0 bases and J by 0 bases, leaving 3 bases between them. The CDR3 reads CASSPPNSYEQYF. CDR3 sequence (DNA): TGTGCCAGCTCACCACCCAACTCCTACGAGCAGTACTTC.

The chain has TRBV4-1 and TRBJ2-6; possible D gene TRBD2, 5 bases. Per germline, CDR1 MGHRA and CDR2 YSYEKL. The CDR3 contains 16 residues. The germline V and J ends were trimmed by 0 bases and 2 bases, with 8 bases remaining between them. The CDR3 here is CASSQDAGTGANVLTF. The CDR3, as DNA: TGCGCCAGCAGCCAAGACGCGGGCACTGGGGCCAACGTCCTGACTTTC.

The chain employs TRBV4-2 and TRBJ2-5; 9 bases align to TRBD1. The ends lost 1 base at V and 5 bases at J; junction bases unmatched: 8. CDR3 length: 16 amino acids. Germline-derived CDR1 and CDR2 are LGHNA and YNFKEQ. CDR3 in amino acids: CASSQGGQGDRETQYF. The CDR3 nucleotides are TGTGCCAGCAGCCAAGGGGGACAGGGCGACCGGGAGACCCAGTACTTC.

V gene TRBV7-6 combines with J gene TRBJ2-2; possibly TRBD2 for D (6 bases). The germline V and J ends were trimmed by 1 base and 2 bases, with 8 bases remaining between them. CDR3 size: 15 residues. Germline CDR1 is SGHVS and CDR2 is FNYEAQ. The CDR3 loop reads CASSLGGLNTGELFF. The CDR3 DNA reads as TGTGCCAGCAGCTTAGGGGGACTTAACACCGGGGAGCTGTTTTTT.

CDR3 in amino acids: CASSYGRTQNTEAFF. In DNA form, the CDR3 reads TGTGCCAGCAGTTACGGTAGGACACAAAACACTGAAGCTTTCTTT. This chain connects TRBV6-5 to TRBJ1-1; a weak D match, TRBD1 (5 bases). The V and J ends lost 2 bases and 2 bases respectively, with 12 bases between them. Germline V gene data show CDR1 as MNHEY and CDR2 as SVGAGI. This CDR3 comprises 15 residues.

This chain connects TRBV6-5 to TRBJ2-5, with a tentative D call TRBD2 (6 bases). Trimming left V 5 bases short and J 4 bases short, with 14 bases between. The CDR3 has 14 amino acids. CDR1 is MNHEY and CDR2 is SVGAGI in the germline V gene. CDR3 coding DNA: TGTGCCAGCAGTCCGAGCTGGGGAGGAGAGACCCAGTACTTC. Protein product: CASSPSWGGETQYF.

This chain uses TRBV6-5 with TRBJ1-1; maybe TRBD1 (5 bases). The CDR3 runs 16 residues. Germline V gene sequence: CDR1 MNHEY, CDR2 SVGAGI. V lost 0 bases to trimming and J lost 0 bases, with 11 bases between them. CDR3 sequence (DNA): TGTGCCAGCAGTTACTCAGACTGGACATTGAACACTGAAGCTTTCTTT. Its protein is CASSYSDWTLNTEAFF.

The V and J genes are TRBV15 and TRBJ2-7; 12 bases are a match to TRBD2. The germline CDR1 and CDR2 sequences are LNHNV and YYDKDF (reference sequence). The CDR3 covers 15 residues. The V gene end was trimmed by 1 base and the J gene end by 3 bases; junction bases not matched to a gene: 1. The CDR3 here is CATSRGLAGDYEQYF. In nucleotides, the CDR3 is TGTGCCACCAGCAGAGGACTAGCGGGAGACTACGAGCAGTACTTC.

This clone was observed once. V gene TRBV11-2 combines with J gene TRBJ1-1; the D gene is possibly TRBD1 (6 bases). With 5 bases removed from V and 1 base from J, the gap between germline ends came to 14 bases. Looked up from germline, CDR1 is SGHAT and CDR2 is FQNNGV. The CDR3 totals 15 residues. The CDR3 here is CASSGLGGTNTEAFF. The CDR3 nucleotides read TGTGCCAGCAGCGGTTTAGGGGGAACGAACACTGAAGCTTTCTTT. Looking up the rest from reference TRBV11-2 and TRBJ1-1 gives the full variable domain: EAGVAQSPRYKIIEKRQSVAFWCNPISGHATLYWYQQILGQGPKLLIQFQNNGVVDDSQLPKDRFSAERLKGVDSTLKIQPAKLEDSAVYLCASSGLGGTNTEAFFGQGTRLTVV.

V and J are TRBV28 and TRBJ2-7, with 11 bases that match TRBD1. CDR1 is MDHEN, CDR2 SYDVKM, per germline. This CDR3 has 16 residues. V lost 5 bases, J lost 4 bases, and 10 bases stayed unmatched. CDR3 amino acids: CASSLSFRDRGYEQYF. The DNA of the CDR3 is TGTGCCAGCAGTCTTAGTTTCCGGGACAGGGGGTACGAGCAGTACTTC.